The rows below give T cell receptor beta chains drawn from one sample of a study of blood T cell repertoires in COVID-19. Only in-frame clones appear in the TCRdb table, and some are missing; sequencing was by immunoSEQ multiplex PCR. This sample carries 150,000 or so clones, 70% to 80% of them seen once, and the ten largest clones take around 5%. The sequenced sample was peripheral blood. These receptors originate from a woman in her 70s with COVID-19, enrolled during active disease. Each CDR3 is given with its conserved first and last residue. Fields, in order: D gene, J gene, V gene, CDR3 protein. The D gene is left open where the match is weak.

-	TRBJ1-3	TRBV7-3	CASSSPGAGNTIYF
TRBD1	TRBJ2-7	TRBV7-2	CASSLGQGAYEQYF
-	TRBJ1-1	TRBV4-2	CASSQDRRGGNTEAFF
-	TRBJ1-2	TRBV2	CASRQTSGIRYGYTF
-	TRBJ2-7	TRBV12-3/TRBV12-4	CASSLIYYEQYF
-	TRBJ2-7	TRBV7-3	CASSASRGGEQYF
-	TRBJ2-7	TRBV30	CAWSVSGGAGTTYEQYF
-	TRBJ1-2	TRBV7-9	CASSPREGDYGYTF
-	TRBJ1-1	TRBV6-5	CASTSSWGQATEAFF
-	TRBJ2-2	TRBV5-1	CASSSQGVAGELFF
TRBD2	TRBJ2-5	TRBV13	CASSLGLAGVETQYF
-	TRBJ1-4	TRBV6-5	CASRTGKVGGKLFF
-	TRBJ2-1	TRBV29-1	CSALTGNRAGEQFF
-	TRBJ1-1	TRBV6-5	CASSYEDRNTEAFF
-	TRBJ2-7	TRBV5-6	CASSALGPLSYEQYF
-	TRBJ2-3	TRBV5-1	CASSTQGTDTQYF
-	TRBJ1-3	TRBV6-5	CASKVSSGNTIYF
TRBD2	TRBJ2-2	TRBV3-1/TRBV3-2	CASSQKPLFPGTSGGAVSGELFF
-	TRBJ2-3	TRBV3-1/TRBV3-2	CASSQGPDTQYF
-	TRBJ2-5	TRBV28	CASSSYRVETQYF
TRBD1	TRBJ1-4	TRBV4-1	CASSQPDRLAEKLFF
-	TRBJ2-7	TRBV4-3	CASSQDKRYEQYF
TRBD1	TRBJ1-2	TRBV28	CASLTGTGNYGYTF
-	TRBJ1-5	TRBV9	CASSVDGANQPQHF
-	TRBJ1-1	TRBV5-1	CASSLEGANTEAFF
TRBD1	TRBJ1-3	TRBV3-1/TRBV3-2	CASSQEGTGRDTIYF
TRBD1	TRBJ1-1	TRBV19	CASSPDRDANTEAFF
TRBD1	TRBJ1-2	TRBV4-1	CASSQVFKDRGSNYGYTF
-	TRBJ1-2	TRBV15	CATSRDNSGDYGYTF
-	TRBJ2-7	TRBV18	CASSPPARSYEQYF
-	TRBJ2-7	TRBV7-2	CASSLKQGYEQYF